This T cell receptor (beta chain) was sequenced in a study of blood T cell repertoires in COVID-19 (dated by TCRdb to about 2020). Regarding the complete study: The collaborator samples originated in the United States, Italy and Spain and spanned the acute and convalescent phases of COVID-19. The material from the prospective study consisted of cDNA or gDNA derived from T cells, B-cell-depleted T cells, or PBMCs. Deeply sampled blood TCRbeta repertoires from subjects exposed to, actively infected with, or recovered from COVID-19 were included in the dataset. A freely available public database, intended as a resource for researchers studying the immune response to SARS-CoV-2, is where the repertoires were released. Samples were obtained from the ongoing ImmuneRACE study (first 160 participants) and from roughly 1,300 subjects provided by 6 global collaborators. Sample metadata almost always included a de-identified subject ID, COVID-19 status, age in years and sex. HLA class I and class II types, where available, came from metadata supplied by the sample provider rather than from assay-based typing.

Comment on this clone: The clone's antigen remains unknown. No base quality values were provided; no much bigger clone lies one nucleotide off.

Sequences SGHRS (CDR1) and YFSETQ (CDR2) are obtained from the germline V gene. Including the terminal cysteine and phenylalanine, the CDR3 comprises 16 residues. Only the CDR3 part of the read is kept: 48 bases, read in frame from the first base. The V end loses 0 bases and the J end loses 1 base, and a stretch of 11 bases separates them. TCRbeta CDR3 regions were amplified from genomic DNA by means of the immunoSEQ Assay, a bias-controlled multiplex PCR. From the authors' description of their analysis: Nucleated cell counts per sample were estimated from amplification of reference gene primers within the assay. To quantify the absolute abundance of each unique TCRbeta CDR3 rearrangement, sequence reads were collapsed and filtered. For each sample, productive Simpson clonality was calculated by taking the square root of Simpson's diversity index across productive rearrangements. TCRdb limited this immuneACCESS table to in-frame rearrangements with V and J called. A share of clones is missing; checked studies link under half to unresolved V genes, and the rest is unexplained. The V and J calls and clone size were taken over from that table, and D and trimming were inferred from the DNA. This sample lists 95,000 to 100,000 clones; approximately 92% were detected once. Approximately 5.8% of the sample lies in the top ten.

The collaborating institutions used their own protocols to collect whole blood in K2EDTA tubes. For TCRbeta analysis, collaborators shipped samples in one of three forms: frozen whole blood, isolated PBMCs, or DNA extracted from either of those sample types. Broad study findings and their caveats: The quantity of clinical and demographic metadata differed by source and by participant and was supplied without curation.

Sample: peripheral blood. The receptor was isolated from a man aged 50 to 60 with active COVID-19. Recombination linked TRBV5-1 to TRBJ1-3; tentative D gene TRBD1, with 5 bases matching. The nucleotide sequence reads as follows: TGCGCCAGCAGCTTGGCCGGGGGGTGGTCTGGAAACACCATATATTTT. Translated, it reads CASSLAGGWSGNTIYF.